This T cell receptor beta chain was found in a study of T cell repertoires in cytomegalovirus infection. Study-wide background: Through public TCR beta signatures, both CMV infection and matching HLA type were indicated. Study-level results: CMV carriers having the relevant HLA were flagged by cumulative public TCR beta family frequency. Ex vivo responses were dominated by HLA-C-restricted CMV-specific TCR beta clonotypes.

TCRdb ran MiXCR on the reads and lists one entry per CDR3 protein. The data contain approximately 500,000 distinct CDR3 sequences, approximately 15% of them singletons. The sample holds many counts of this clonotype. Its antigen is unidentified. The CDR3 runs 16 residues. Germline assignment: CDR1 MDHEN and CDR2 SYDVKM. J gave up 4 bases and V 4 bases, and 8 bases lay outside the gene matches. This sequence originates from a human donor in good health (CMV status not recorded). Some clones in this sample may be carry-over from other donors' samples. J is TRBJ1-1 and V is TRBV28, with 11 bases that match TRBD1. The sequencing input was CD8+ T cells from PBMCs. The DNA for the CDR3 is TGTGCCAGCAGTTGGACAGGGGGCGCAGAGTCCACTGAAGCTTTCTTT. Translating gives CASSWTGGAESTEAFF.